The subject of this entry is one T cell receptor beta chain. The antigen is unknown. These data are taken from a study of OX40 agonist ivuxolimab in advanced cancers. Study details: The study treated patients with ivuxolimab, an agonistic anti-OX40 (CD134) antibody. Administration of intravenous ivuxolimab to patients occurred every 2 weeks at 0.01 to 10 mg/kg. Melanoma, hepatocellular carcinoma, head and neck or renal cell cancer occurred in dose-escalation patients. The study, taken as a whole, reports: Also present in some nonresponders was a low level of normalized T-cell clonal expansion.

Trimming took 5 bases from V and 2 from J; bases not matched to a gene: 4. The CDR3 runs to 16 residues. Germline values: CDR1 LNHDA, CDR2 SQIVND (reference sequence). The method was immunoSEQ multiplex PCR; TCRdb's version includes in-frame clones alone and lacks a portion of them. The sample includes over 60,000 clones, about 85% of them seen just once. V gene TRBV19 combines with J gene TRBJ2-1, with 12 positions matching TRBD2. Sequenced material: CD4+ or CD8+ T cells sorted from blood, taken in a trial of the OX40 agonist ivuxolimab. The TCR sequence derives from an adult with an advanced solid tumor such as melanoma, head and neck, liver or kidney cancer. CDR3 protein: CASSPRLAGAYNEQFF. The CDR3 DNA is TGTGCCAGTAGTCCAAGACTAGCGGGAGCCTACAATGAGCAGTTCTTC.